The 2 T cell receptor beta chains presented below share a single source sample, sequenced in a study of blood T cells in healthy people across ages. For the second PCR, which ran for about 6 to 12 cycles, a sample-barcoded 5' primer and a J-beta primer mix were used. MiXCR, applied by TCRdb to the 5' RACE reads, yields one record per CDR3 protein. This table holds 710,000 or so distinct CDR3 sequences, 32% found once. The sample comprised blood. These receptor sequences come from a woman of 80 years or more in good health.

The rearrangement joins TRBV29-1 to TRBJ1-2, with TRBD1 as a possible D gene (5 bases). CDR3 length: 12 amino acids. V was trimmed by 4 bases and J by 8 bases, leaving 14 bases between them. CDR1 and CDR2 (germline): SQVTM, ANQGSEA. CDR3 sequence reads: CSVGTGLVGYTF. Written as DNA, the CDR3 is TGCAGCGTTGGAACAGGATTGGTCGGCTACACCTTC.

This clonotype was seen ten or more times. The gene calls are TRBV4-1 and TRBJ2-1; the D gene could be TRBD1 or TRBD2 (5 bases each). Per the germline V gene, CDR1 is MGHRA and CDR2 is YSYEKL. Trimming cost V 3 bases and J 2 bases, with 14 bases left between them. There are 16 residues in the CDR3. The DNA of the CDR3 is TGCGCCAGCAGCCAGCCCAAAATGGGGGCCTACAATGAGCAGTTCTTC. Protein product: CASSQPKMGAYNEQFF.